A selection of T cell receptor beta chains follows, all from one sample in a study of blood T cells in healthy people across ages. TCRdb fed the 5' RACE reads into MiXCR, producing one record per CDR3 protein. The sample includes 630,000 or so distinct CDR3 sequences, approximately 30% of them seen just once. Sequencing was performed on blood. All receptors derive from a woman older than 75 in good health. Both conserved end residues are part of each CDR3. D genes are given only for firm matches. Clone size is not always given. Where it is, it says once, few, many or a class for expanded clones.

>TRBJ2-3|TRBV5-1|many|NA
CASSLDGKSTDTQYF
TGCGCCAGCAGCTTGGACGGGAAATCCACAGATACGCAGTATTTT
>TRBJ2-2|TRBV18|NA|NA
CASSPDLSTGELFF
TGTGCCAGCTCACCAGATCTGAGCACCGGGGAGCTGTTTTTT
>TRBJ2-7|TRBV19|NA|NA
CASSMEGAAYEQYF
TGTGCCAGTAGTATGGAAGGGGCCGCCTACGAGCAGTACTTC
>TRBJ2-5|TRBV7-9|NA|TRBD1
CASSPPRGQYNEQYF
TGTGCCAGCAGCCCTCCCAGGGGGCAGTACAATGAGCAGTACTTC
>TRBJ2-5|TRBV11-2|NA|NA
CASSSSQETQYF
TGTGCCAGCAGCTCTTCACAAGAGACCCAGTACTTC
>TRBJ2-3|TRBV20-1|many|TRBD2
CSASSGGADLSTDTQYF
TGCAGTGCTAGTAGCGGGGGGGCCGATTTAAGCACAGATACGCAGTATTTT
>TRBJ1-5|TRBV6-1|many|TRBD1
CASSSGTGGNQPQHF
TGTGCCAGCAGCTCCGGGACAGGGGGAAATCAGCCCCAGCATTTT
>TRBJ1-2|TRBV20-1|NA|NA
CSAKLRAGGYTF
TGCAGTGCAAAGCTCAGGGCGGGGGGCTACACCTTC
>TRBJ1-1|TRBV27|few|TRBD1
CASSPRTGGSVAFF
TGTGCCAGCAGTCCCAGGACAGGGGGCTCGGTAGCTTTCTTT
>TRBJ2-2|TRBV6-1|NA|TRBD1
CASSPLGQGANTGELFF
TGTGCCAGCAGCCCACTGGGGCAGGGGGCGAACACCGGGGAGCTGTTTTTT
>TRBJ1-1|TRBV6-2/TRBV6-3|few|TRBD1
CASGIGDRGSTEAFF
TGTGCCAGCGGCATCGGGGACAGGGGGAGCACTGAAGCTTTCTTT
>TRBJ2-5|TRBV5-5|NA|TRBD2
CASSPGLAATQETQYF
TGTGCCAGCAGCCCCGGACTAGCGGCTACCCAAGAGACCCAGTACTTC
>TRBJ2-1|TRBV7-9|NA|NA
CASSFRETGYNEQFF
TGTGCCAGCAGCTTCCGGGAAACGGGGTACAATGAGCAGTTCTTC
>TRBJ2-7|TRBV9|NA|TRBD2
CASSLTSSENEQYF
TGTGCCAGCAGCTTGACTAGCTCGGAGAACGAGCAGTACTTC
>TRBJ1-1|TRBV5-1|few|NA
CASSLVPGSTEAFF
TGCGCCAGCAGCTTGGTCCCCGGAAGCACTGAAGCTTTCTTT
>TRBJ1-5|TRBV28|few|TRBD1
CASRDTGTGGIGGQPQHF
TGTGCCAGCAGGGATACCGGGACAGGGGGTATTGGGGGTCAGCCCCAGCATTTT
>TRBJ1-5|TRBV28|NA|NA
CASSYQGMDNQPQHF
TGTGCCAGCAGTTACCAGGGGATGGACAATCAGCCCCAGCATTTT
>TRBJ1-1|TRBV7-8|NA|NA
CASSLEGSEAFF
TGTGCCAGCAGCTTGGAAGGTTCTGAAGCTTTCTTT
>TRBJ1-2|TRBV20-1|many|NA
CSANRPGPNYGYTF
TGCAGTGCTAACCGGCCGGGGCCCAACTATGGCTACACCTTC
>TRBJ2-3|TRBV6-1|NA|NA
CASSGGASGFRTDTQYF
TGTGCCAGCAGTGGGGGGGCTAGCGGATTCCGCACAGATACGCAGTATTTT
>TRBJ1-4|TRBV7-9|many|NA
CASSLRAGAGEKLFF
TGTGCCAGCAGCTTACGGGCCGGGGCAGGTGAAAAACTGTTTTTT
>TRBJ1-5|TRBV6-2/TRBV6-3|NA|TRBD1
CASSWPGQGSGQPQHF
TGTGCCAGCAGTTGGCCCGGACAGGGGTCGGGGCAGCCCCAGCATTTT
>TRBJ2-3|TRBV4-3|many|TRBD2
CASSQGVGRGTDTQYF
TGCGCCAGCAGCCAAGGGGTGGGGAGGGGCACAGATACGCAGTATTTT
>TRBJ2-5|TRBV6-2/TRBV6-3|many|TRBD1
CASSQTYFGQGLEQYF
TGTGCCAGCAGTCAAACATACTTCGGACAGGGGCTTGAGCAGTACTTC
>TRBJ1-3|TRBV5-1|NA|NA
CASSSSDGNTIYF
TGCGCCAGCAGCTCCAGCGACGGAAACACCATATATTTT
>TRBJ1-1|TRBV6-1|many|NA
CASTVTLNTEAFF
TGTGCCAGCACAGTAACGCTGAACACTGAAGCTTTCTTT
>TRBJ2-7|TRBV11-1|once|TRBD1
CASSAGGFSSYEQYF
TGTGCCAGCAGCGCAGGGGGCTTCAGCTCCTACGAGCAGTACTTC
>TRBJ1-6|TRBV5-4|NA|NA
CASRSLRDSPLHF
TGTGCCAGCAGAAGCCTAAGGGATTCACCCCTCCACTTT